Listed below are T cell receptor beta chains from one sample, sequenced in a study of shared clonotypes between healthy human individuals. Data came from immunoSEQ multiplex PCR; TCRdb stores just in-frame clones and leaves some out. The data show some 2 million clones, about 95% seen once. The sequenced material came from naive CD8+ T cells sorted from blood. All receptors derive from a man younger than 30 in good health. Both conserved end residues are part of each CDR3. A D gene is named only where the DNA matches it firmly. Part of the rows lack a size; the others show once, few, many or a class for expanded clones.

j_call: TRBJ2-2; clone_size: -; d_call: -; cdr3_length: 12; v_call: TRBV6-5; cdr3_nt: TGTGCCAGCAGTTCCCTCACCGGGGAGCTGTTTTTT; cdr3_aa: CASSSLTGELFF
j_call: TRBJ2-2; clone_size: -; d_call: -; cdr3_length: 14; v_call: TRBV7-9; cdr3_nt: TGTGCCAGCAGCTTCGTAGCGAGCACCGGGGAGCTGTTTTTT; cdr3_aa: CASSFVASTGELFF
j_call: TRBJ2-5; clone_size: -; d_call: -; cdr3_length: 15; v_call: TRBV27; cdr3_nt: TGTGCCAGTCAGGAGGGCGGGAATTCGGGAGAGACCCAGTACTTC; cdr3_aa: CASQEGGNSGETQYF
j_call: TRBJ2-2; clone_size: -; d_call: -; cdr3_length: 15; v_call: TRBV19; cdr3_nt: TGTGCCAGTAGTGCCGCGTTCTCCCTGATCGGGGAGCTGTTTTTT; cdr3_aa: CASSAAFSLIGELFF
j_call: TRBJ2-2; clone_size: -; d_call: TRBD2; cdr3_length: 16; v_call: TRBV5-6; cdr3_nt: TGTGCCAGCAGCTTCGGGGACTACCCGAACACCGGGGAGCTGTTTTTT; cdr3_aa: CASSFGDYPNTGELFF
j_call: TRBJ2-7; clone_size: -; d_call: -; cdr3_length: 14; v_call: TRBV6-1; cdr3_nt: TGTGCCAGCAGTGAAGGTGCTGGAGGCTACGAGCAGTACTTC; cdr3_aa: CASSEGAGGYEQYF
j_call: TRBJ2-7; clone_size: -; d_call: -; cdr3_length: 16; v_call: TRBV29-1; cdr3_nt: TGCAGCGCCTCACCCGGGGAGGTCGACCCCTGGGACGAGCAGTACTTC; cdr3_aa: CSASPGEVDPWDEQYF
j_call: TRBJ2-2; clone_size: -; d_call: TRBD2; cdr3_length: 15; v_call: TRBV29-1; cdr3_nt: TGCAGCGCTAGCGGGGGCATAAAGAACACCGGGGAGCTGTTTTTT; cdr3_aa: CSASGGIKNTGELFF
j_call: TRBJ2-7; clone_size: -; d_call: TRBD1; cdr3_length: 11; v_call: TRBV30; cdr3_nt: TGTGCCTTCGGACAGGGGGTCGAGCAGTACTTC; cdr3_aa: CAFGQGVEQYF
j_call: TRBJ2-7; clone_size: -; d_call: -; cdr3_length: 14; v_call: TRBV27; cdr3_nt: TGTGCCAGCAGTTTCGGGTTGGATTCCTACGAGCAGTACTTC; cdr3_aa: CASSFGLDSYEQYF
j_call: TRBJ2-1; clone_size: -; d_call: -; cdr3_length: 13; v_call: TRBV30; cdr3_nt: TGTGCCTGGAGTGTGGTCAGGGGACACGAGCAGTTCTTC; cdr3_aa: CAWSVVRGHEQFF
j_call: TRBJ1-2; clone_size: -; d_call: TRBD1; cdr3_length: 14; v_call: TRBV28; cdr3_nt: TGTGCCAGCAGTTTTGCAGGGGGTGGGTATGGCTACACCTTC; cdr3_aa: CASSFAGGGYGYTF
j_call: TRBJ2-7; clone_size: -; d_call: -; cdr3_length: 16; v_call: TRBV6-5; cdr3_nt: TGTGCCAGCAGTTACTCTGTAGGGACAAAACTCTACGAGCAGTACTTC; cdr3_aa: CASSYSVGTKLYEQYF
j_call: TRBJ2-7; clone_size: -; d_call: -; cdr3_length: 15; v_call: TRBV18; cdr3_nt: TGTGCCAGCTCACCGAAACCCTCCCCAGCAGACGAGCAGTACTTC; cdr3_aa: CASSPKPSPADEQYF
j_call: TRBJ1-1; clone_size: -; d_call: -; cdr3_length: 13; v_call: TRBV5-6; cdr3_nt: TGTGCCAGCAGCTCGATTCGGGACACTGAAGCTTTCTTT; cdr3_aa: CASSSIRDTEAFF
j_call: TRBJ2-7; clone_size: few; d_call: TRBD2; cdr3_length: 14; v_call: TRBV9; cdr3_nt: TGTGCCAGCAGCGTAGGACTAGCGGGAGGCGAGCAGTACTTC; cdr3_aa: CASSVGLAGGEQYF
j_call: TRBJ1-1; clone_size: -; d_call: -; cdr3_length: 13; v_call: TRBV6-5; cdr3_nt: TGTGCCAGCAGTTACGAGGGTACGGGGGAAGCTTTCTTT; cdr3_aa: CASSYEGTGEAFF
j_call: TRBJ1-2; clone_size: -; d_call: TRBD1; cdr3_length: 14; v_call: TRBV5-4; cdr3_nt: TGTGCCAGCAGCCCCATCGGGGACAGGGATGGCTACACCTTC; cdr3_aa: CASSPIGDRDGYTF
j_call: TRBJ2-3; clone_size: -; d_call: TRBD2; cdr3_length: 12; v_call: TRBV14; cdr3_nt: TGTGCCAGCAGTCCTAGCGGGGGGTATTCGGATTTT; cdr3_aa: CASSPSGGYSDF
j_call: TRBJ2-1; clone_size: -; d_call: -; cdr3_length: 14; v_call: TRBV7-9; cdr3_nt: TGTGCCAGCAGCCCGTTGACTAGGCTTCCCGAGCAGTTCTTC; cdr3_aa: CASSPLTRLPEQFF
j_call: TRBJ1-6; clone_size: -; d_call: -; cdr3_length: 16; v_call: TRBV27; cdr3_nt: TGTGCCAGCAGTCCTCAACCGGGAGCGATAAATTCACCCCTCCACTTT; cdr3_aa: CASSPQPGAINSPLHF
j_call: TRBJ2-7; clone_size: -; d_call: -; cdr3_length: 13; v_call: TRBV7-2; cdr3_nt: TGTGCCAGCAGCCATCCTCCGTCCTACGAGCAGTACTTC; cdr3_aa: CASSHPPSYEQYF
j_call: TRBJ1-2; clone_size: -; d_call: TRBD1; cdr3_length: 15; v_call: TRBV27; cdr3_nt: TGTGCCAGCAGTCCCCTCCGGGACAGGGTATATGGCTACACCTTC; cdr3_aa: CASSPLRDRVYGYTF
j_call: TRBJ2-5; clone_size: -; d_call: TRBD2; cdr3_length: 16; v_call: TRBV11-2; cdr3_nt: TGTGCCAGCAGCTTATGGACTAGCGGTCCCCAAGAGACCCAGTACTTC; cdr3_aa: CASSLWTSGPQETQYF
j_call: TRBJ1-2; clone_size: once; d_call: -; cdr3_length: 14; v_call: TRBV6-1; cdr3_nt: TGTGCCAGCAGTGAGCGGACAGTTTCTTATGGCTACACCTTC; cdr3_aa: CASSERTVSYGYTF
j_call: TRBJ2-7; clone_size: -; d_call: -; cdr3_length: 14; v_call: TRBV4-1; cdr3_nt: TGCGCCAGCAGCCACCGGGACTCCTCCTACGAGCAGTACTTC; cdr3_aa: CASSHRDSSYEQYF
j_call: TRBJ1-2; clone_size: -; d_call: TRBD1; cdr3_length: 15; v_call: TRBV19; cdr3_nt: TGTGCCAGTGGAACCGAGCCGGGACAGATTTATGGCTACACCTTC; cdr3_aa: CASGTEPGQIYGYTF
j_call: TRBJ1-2; clone_size: -; d_call: -; cdr3_length: 15; v_call: TRBV9; cdr3_nt: TGTGCCAGCAGCGTAGGGGAGGGAGTTGGCTATGGCTACACCTTC; cdr3_aa: CASSVGEGVGYGYTF
j_call: TRBJ1-2; clone_size: -; d_call: TRBD1; cdr3_length: 14; v_call: TRBV6-4; cdr3_nt: TGTGCCAGCAACCGGGACAGGGGTTCCTATGGCTACACCTTC; cdr3_aa: CASNRDRGSYGYTF
j_call: TRBJ2-5; clone_size: -; d_call: -; cdr3_length: 14; v_call: TRBV10-2; cdr3_nt: TGCGCCAGCAGTGATGTGACGGACCAAGAGACCCAGTACTTC; cdr3_aa: CASSDVTDQETQYF
j_call: TRBJ2-5; clone_size: -; d_call: -; cdr3_length: 15; v_call: TRBV29-1; cdr3_nt: TGCAGCGTTGTTCTAGGACCGGGACTTCAAGAGACCCAGTACTTC; cdr3_aa: CSVVLGPGLQETQYF
j_call: TRBJ2-3; clone_size: -; d_call: -; cdr3_length: 11; v_call: TRBV6-1; cdr3_nt: TGTGCCAGCAGAGTCGCAGATACGCAGTATTTT; cdr3_aa: CASRVADTQYF
j_call: TRBJ2-7; clone_size: once; d_call: TRBD1; cdr3_length: 17; v_call: TRBV4-1; cdr3_nt: TGCGCCAGCAGCCAAGTAGTCCCCGGGACAGCGGTCTACGAGCAGTACTTC; cdr3_aa: CASSQVVPGTAVYEQYF
j_call: TRBJ2-1; clone_size: -; d_call: -; cdr3_length: 16; v_call: TRBV4-3; cdr3_nt: TGCGCCAGCAGCCAAGATGGGGTCAGCTCCTACAATGAGCAGTTCTTC; cdr3_aa: CASSQDGVSSYNEQFF
j_call: TRBJ2-7; clone_size: -; d_call: -; cdr3_length: 15; v_call: TRBV2; cdr3_nt: TGTGCCAGCAGTGAAGCGCAGGAGAGAGTCTACGAGCAGTACTTC; cdr3_aa: CASSEAQERVYEQYF
j_call: TRBJ2-3; clone_size: -; d_call: TRBD2; cdr3_length: 16; v_call: TRBV9; cdr3_nt: TGTGCCAGCAGCCACGGGACTAGCGGGGGCACAGATACGCAGTATTTT; cdr3_aa: CASSHGTSGGTDTQYF
j_call: TRBJ2-7; clone_size: -; d_call: TRBD1; cdr3_length: 15; v_call: TRBV19; cdr3_nt: TGTGCCAGTAGTTTTACGGGACAGGGTTTGTACGAGCAGTACTTC; cdr3_aa: CASSFTGQGLYEQYF
j_call: TRBJ2-5; clone_size: -; d_call: TRBD2; cdr3_length: 19; v_call: TRBV5-6; cdr3_nt: TGTGCCAGCAGCCTTACTAGCGGATCTACCCACACGTACCAAGAGACCCAGTACTTC; cdr3_aa: CASSLTSGSTHTYQETQYF
j_call: TRBJ2-2; clone_size: -; d_call: -; cdr3_length: 17; v_call: TRBV9; cdr3_nt: TGTGCCAGCAGCCCAAAGTTTGCAGGGGAAGTCACCGGGGAGCTGTTTTTT; cdr3_aa: CASSPKFAGEVTGELFF
j_call: TRBJ2-1; clone_size: -; d_call: TRBD2; cdr3_length: 19; v_call: TRBV15; cdr3_nt: TGTGCCACCAGGACCGGGACTAGCGGGGGGGCCAAGTATTTTGATGAGCAGTTCTTC; cdr3_aa: CATRTGTSGGAKYFDEQFF
j_call: TRBJ1-1; clone_size: -; d_call: TRBD1; cdr3_length: 13; v_call: TRBV6-5; cdr3_nt: TGTGCCAGCAGTTACAACCGGGACAGGGAAGCTTTCTTT; cdr3_aa: CASSYNRDREAFF
j_call: TRBJ1-6; clone_size: -; d_call: -; cdr3_length: 18; v_call: TRBV21-1; cdr3_nt: TGTGCCAGCAGCAAAAGGAAGAGGAAGAGGTCCTATAATTCACCCCTCCACTTT; cdr3_aa: CASSKRKRKRSYNSPLHF